Shown below are 10 T cell receptor beta chains from a single sample sequenced in a study of CD8 T cells in ankylosing spondylitis. TCRdb passed the 5' RACE reads through MiXCR, listing each CDR3 protein once. In the table there are around 27,000 distinct CDR3 sequences, roughly 2.4% of which are singletons. Sequencing was done on a sample of blood, either unsorted or a sorted T cell fraction (not recorded which). These receptor sequences come from a female donor with ankylosing spondylitis or in good health (not recorded which).

This clonotype occurred many times. This sequence joins TRBV9 and TRBJ2-5; TRBD1 is a possible D gene (6 bases). V dropped 0 bases and J dropped 4 bases, with 16 bases sitting between them. Looked up from germline, CDR1 is SGDLS and CDR2 is YYNGEE. The CDR3 runs to 16 residues. CDR3 DNA: TGTGCCAGCAGCGTAGTGGGCGCCACAGGGCGAGAGACCCAGTACTTC. Encoded protein: CASSVVGATGRETQYF.

Ten or more counts support this clonotype. J is TRBJ1-6 and V is TRBV11-3, with a weak D call TRBD1 (6 bases). CDR3 length: 16 amino acids. Trimming pared 6 bases from V and 5 bases from J, leaving 17 bases between. Per the germline V gene, CDR1 is SGHNT and CDR2 is YENEEA. The CDR3 is CASSSPGGPHNSPLHF. The CDR3 DNA reads TGTGCCAGCAGTTCCCCGGGGGGGCCTCATAATTCACCCCTCCACTTT.

This clonotype was detected many times. The V and J genes are TRBV9 and TRBJ2-3; D possibly corresponds to TRBD1 (6 bases). The V end lost 3 bases, the J end lost 0 bases, and 14 bases lay between the germline ends. The V gene's germline CDR1 is SGDLS and CDR2 YYNGEE. The CDR3 length is 16 residues. The CDR3 sequence is CASSAQSGQSTDTQYF. CDR3 DNA: TGTGCCAGCAGCGCCCAATCGGGACAAAGCACAGATACGCAGTATTTT.

This clonotype was detected many times. The J gene is TRBJ1-3, the V gene TRBV9, with D maybe TRBD1 (6 bases). Germline V gives CDR1 SGDLS, CDR2 YYNGEE. The CDR3 sequence is 16 residues long. The germline V and J ends were trimmed by 4 bases and 0 bases, with 14 bases remaining between them. This chain's CDR3 is CASSPTGTFSGNTIYF. The CDR3, as DNA: TGTGCCAGCAGCCCAACTGGGACATTCTCTGGAAACACCATATATTTT.

This chain connects TRBV9 to TRBJ2-5, with TRBD2 matching 14 bases. V gave up 0 bases and J gave up 2 bases; unmatched junction bases: 3. CDR1 and CDR2 (germline): SGDLS, YYNGEE. The CDR3 loop spans 17 amino acids. The CDR3 sequence: CASSVGTSGGTQETQYF. In DNA form, the CDR3 reads TGTGCCAGCAGCGTAGGGACTAGCGGGGGGACACAAGAGACCCAGTACTTC.

This clonotype was found many times. V gene TRBV9 combines with J gene TRBJ2-7, with TRBD1 matching 7 bases. CDR1 is SGDLS and CDR2 is YYNGEE in the germline V gene. CDR3 size: 15 residues. The junction had 9 bases not matched to a gene; V was cut back by 0 bases and J by 6 bases. This chain's CDR3 is CASSVGGGAGSEQYF. In DNA form, the CDR3 reads TGTGCCAGCAGCGTAGGAGGGGGCGCAGGTAGCGAGCAGTACTTC.

This clonotype was seen at least ten times. The chain employs TRBV9 and TRBJ2-7; 12 nucleotides line up with TRBD2. The CDR3 has 15 amino acids. In germline, CDR1 is SGDLS, CDR2 YYNGEE. Unmatched junction bases numbered 4, after V lost 0 bases and J lost 6 bases. The CDR3, as DNA: TGTGCCAGCAGCGTAGAAGGACTAGCGGGAACCGAGCAGTACTTC. Its translation is CASSVEGLAGTEQYF. Together with reference TRBV9 and TRBJ2-7, the CDR3 gives the full variable domain: DSGVTQTPKHLITATGQRVTLRCSPRSGDLSVYWYQQSLDQGLQFLIQYYNGEERAKGNILERFSAQQFPDLHSELNLSSLELGDSALYFCASSVEGLAGTEQYFGPGTRLTVT.

This clonotype was counted many times. The chain has TRBV9 and TRBJ2-7, with 9 positions matching TRBD2. There are 15 residues in the CDR3. V lost 0 bases and J lost 6; bases outside the gene matches: 7. Germline CDR1 reads SGDLS; CDR2 reads YYNGEE. The CDR3 region is CASSVGAAGGLEQYF. In DNA, the CDR3 is TGTGCCAGCAGCGTAGGTGCAGCGGGGGGCCTCGAGCAGTACTTC. Full variable domain (rest looked up from reference TRBV9 and TRBJ2-7): DSGVTQTPKHLITATGQRVTLRCSPRSGDLSVYWYQQSLDQGLQFLIQYYNGEERAKGNILERFSAQQFPDLHSELNLSSLELGDSALYFCASSVGAAGGLEQYFGPGTRLTVT.

This clonotype was counted many times. The rearrangement joins TRBV9 to TRBJ2-3; tentative D call: TRBD2 (7 bases). Per germline, CDR1 SGDLS and CDR2 YYNGEE. The CDR3 covers 14 residues. V dropped 0 bases and J dropped 4 bases, with 9 bases sitting between them. CDR3 sequence (DNA): TGTGCCAGCAGCGTAGGCGGGGGCGCAGATACGCAGTATTTT. As protein: CASSVGGGADTQYF.

The J gene is TRBJ2-1, the V gene TRBV9, with 10 bases aligning to TRBD2. The V segment lost 4 bases and the J segment 7 bases; nucleotides outside the gene matches: 8. Germline V gene data show CDR1 as SGDLS and CDR2 as YYNGEE. The CDR3 has 15 amino acids. For the CDR3, the DNA is TGTGCCAGCAGCAAAAGCGGGAGGGCCGGGAATGAGCAGTTCTTC. Its translation is CASSKSGRAGNEQFF.